One T cell receptor (beta chain) is described in this entry. The sample holds a few counts of this clonotype. Its cognate antigen has yet to be identified. Within one base of it there is no much larger clone, and no base qualities were kept. Receptors were amplified or captured by RACE. The sequencer listed for this sample is NextSeq 500. During library preparation, unique molecular identifiers were attached to individual cDNA molecules so that TCRs could be counted quantitatively and reproducibly. For every blood RNA sample, sequencing covered both the TCR alpha and TCR beta chains. The study's own analysis went as follows. The median number of TCRs per sample was roughly 100,000, ranging from about 23,224 to 690,600. The Decombinator software suite was used to annotate the V, J and CDR3 of the TCR reads. For PS versus PT1 abundance plots, all samples were subsampled to the same number of TCRs (28,000). TCRs were defined as expanded if absent before sensitization and observed at least eight times at the 2-week time point. TCRdb took the public reads, trimmed them with fastp at Q25, ran MiXCR for clone calling and kept in-frame beta chains. Rows with one shared CDR3 protein collapse into an entry with the most common genes and DNA. TCRdb's processing, not the authors', yielded these V and J calls. Within this sample are approximately 350,000 distinct CDR3 sequences, with under 9% of them counted one time only. The biggest ten clones account for approximately 8.9% of the sample.

The source of the sample is a study of human T cells and chemical hapten exposure (dated by TCRdb to the early 2020s). For the study in its entirety: For sensitization, 2% DPC in acetone was applied to a roughly 2 cm by roughly 2 cm area of upper inner arm skin. Blood for TCR sequencing was provided by twenty-nine alopecia patients at one to four time points (pre-sensitization, 2, 6 and 24 weeks). The patient cohort, mostly female, included alopecia areata with under or over 50% scalp involvement, alopecia totalis and alopecia universalis. In alopecia patients, the study followed how the peripheral blood TCR repertoire changed in vivo over primary and secondary sensitization to diphenylcyclopropenone (DPC), a hapten. Libraries were pooled for sequencing, and variation in per-sample TCR yields was attributed mainly to small differences in library volumes within the pool. Throughout the approximately 24-week study period, patients were also given weekly therapeutic DPC doses on the scalp. Patch testing was done on the upper back using Finn chambers containing 0.01% DPC, and results were scored after 6 days according to International Contact Dermatitis Research Group standards. Blood samples were taken from patients before sensitization (week 0) and then at 2, 6 and about 24 weeks after DPC sensitization.

What the authors observed across the whole study: Because every patient had alopecia, a presumed autoimmune disease, the patients' immune response might differ from that of healthy individuals. After repeated subsampling, changes were observed in the strength of the expansion versus patch-test correlation and in the threshold at which the correlation became significant. DPC sensitization did not change how many TCRs were above 1 in 1000 frequency, and no evidence was found of alterations in global repertoire structure. The number of PT1 expanded TCRs positively correlated with patch test score, significant at thresholds 8, 16 and 32 but not 4. Expanded TCRs formed significantly more large CDR3 similarity clusters than pre-sensitization or healthy control sets, consistent with antigen-driven responses.

CDR1 and CDR2 are drawn from the germline V gene: MDHEN, SYDVKM. V has 10 bases trimmed and J has 4 bases trimmed; junction bases matching no gene number 3. The cysteine opens and the phenylalanine closes a CDR3 of 13 amino acids. CDR3 DNA only is kept here, 39 bases in frame from base 1. The meaning of the sample's time point label: patch test 1, 2 weeks after DPC sensitization. The label giving this sample's treatment or condition can be read as: therapeutic diphenylcyclopropenone sensitization with weekly scalp DPC. At every patch-test visit, the blood draw took place before the patch test was put on. Eligible patients were aged 18 to 70, diagnosed with alopecia, deemed suitable for DPC therapy, and excluded if pregnant. Total RNA was isolated from unfractionated whole blood collected in Tempus Blood RNA tubes.

Source: whole blood, taken in connection with sensitization to the hapten diphenylcyclopropenone (DPC). Recombination connected TRBV28 to TRBJ1-6, and TRBD1 aligns with 8 junction nucleotides. The source is a woman aged 18-29 years with alopecia areata. Some clones in this sample may be carry-over from other donors' samples. The DNA reads as follows: TGTGCCACTAGACAGGGGTATAATTCACCCCTCCACTTT. This is translated as CATRQGYNSPLHF. The variable domain in full, with residues beyond the CDR3 obtained from the reference TRBV28 and TRBJ1-6 genes, is DVKVTQSSRYLVKRTGEKVFLECVQDMDHENMFWYRQDPGLGLRLIYFSYDVKMKEKGDIPEGYSVSREKKERFSLILESASTNQTSMYLCATRQGYNSPLHFGNGTRLTVT.